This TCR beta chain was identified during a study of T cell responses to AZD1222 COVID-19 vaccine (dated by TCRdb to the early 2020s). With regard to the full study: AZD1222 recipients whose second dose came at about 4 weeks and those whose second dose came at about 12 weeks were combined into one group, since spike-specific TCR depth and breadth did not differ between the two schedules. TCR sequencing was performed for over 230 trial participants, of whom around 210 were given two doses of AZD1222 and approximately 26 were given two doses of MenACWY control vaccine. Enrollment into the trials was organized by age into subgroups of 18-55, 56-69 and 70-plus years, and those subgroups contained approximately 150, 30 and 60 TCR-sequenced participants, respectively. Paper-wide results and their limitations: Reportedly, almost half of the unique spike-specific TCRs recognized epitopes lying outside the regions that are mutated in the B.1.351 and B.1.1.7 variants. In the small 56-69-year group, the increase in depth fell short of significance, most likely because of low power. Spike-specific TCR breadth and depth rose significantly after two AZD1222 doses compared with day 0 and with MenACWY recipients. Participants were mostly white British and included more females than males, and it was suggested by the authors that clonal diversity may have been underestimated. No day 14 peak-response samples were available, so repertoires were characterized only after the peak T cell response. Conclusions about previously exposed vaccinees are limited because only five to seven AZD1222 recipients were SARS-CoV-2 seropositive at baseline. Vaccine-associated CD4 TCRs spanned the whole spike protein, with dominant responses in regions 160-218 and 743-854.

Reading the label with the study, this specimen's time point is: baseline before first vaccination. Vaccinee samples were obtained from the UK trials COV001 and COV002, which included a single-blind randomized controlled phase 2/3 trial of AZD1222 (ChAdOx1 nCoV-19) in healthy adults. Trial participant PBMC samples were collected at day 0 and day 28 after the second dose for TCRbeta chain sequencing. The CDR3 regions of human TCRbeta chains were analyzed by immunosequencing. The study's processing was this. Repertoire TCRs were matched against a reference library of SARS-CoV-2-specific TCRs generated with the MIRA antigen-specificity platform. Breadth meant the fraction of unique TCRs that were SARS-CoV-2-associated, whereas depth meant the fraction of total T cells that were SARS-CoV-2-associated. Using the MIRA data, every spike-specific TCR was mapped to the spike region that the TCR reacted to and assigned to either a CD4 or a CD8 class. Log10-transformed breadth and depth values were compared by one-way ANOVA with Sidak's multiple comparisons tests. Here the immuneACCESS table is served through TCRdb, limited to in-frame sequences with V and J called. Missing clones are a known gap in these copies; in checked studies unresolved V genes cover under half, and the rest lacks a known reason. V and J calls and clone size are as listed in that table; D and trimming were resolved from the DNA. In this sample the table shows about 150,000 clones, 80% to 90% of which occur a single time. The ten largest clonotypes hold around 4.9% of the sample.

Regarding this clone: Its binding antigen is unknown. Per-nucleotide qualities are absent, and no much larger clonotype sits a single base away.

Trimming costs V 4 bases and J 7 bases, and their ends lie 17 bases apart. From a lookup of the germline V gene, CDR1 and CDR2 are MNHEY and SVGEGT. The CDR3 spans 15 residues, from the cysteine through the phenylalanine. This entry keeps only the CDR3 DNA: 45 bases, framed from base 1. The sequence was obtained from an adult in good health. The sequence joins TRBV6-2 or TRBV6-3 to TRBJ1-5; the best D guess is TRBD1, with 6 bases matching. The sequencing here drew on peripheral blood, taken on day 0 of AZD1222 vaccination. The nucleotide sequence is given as TGTGCCAGCAGTTTATACACAGGGCTACGGCAGCCCCAGCATTTT. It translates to CASSLYTGLRQPQHF.